One sample yielded the 16 T cell receptor beta chains listed below, sequenced in a study of T cell changes during pregnancy in multiple sclerosis. Libraries were prepared by immunoSEQ multiplex PCR; TCRdb keeps only in-frame clonotypes and omits some of them. The repertoire has about 60,000 clones, around 96% of them found once; the top ten carry 2% to 3%. Sequencing used CD8+ T cells from peripheral blood mononuclear cells, obtained after pregnancy. These receptors all stem from a female donor with multiple sclerosis, enrolled in a pregnancy study.

The rearrangement joins TRBV9 to TRBJ1-3; no definite D call. V shed 0 bases and J shed 3 bases, with 16 bases lying between them. The CDR3 runs to 17 residues. Per germline, CDR1 SGDLS and CDR2 YYNGEE. This CDR3 reads CASSVGREIEFGNTIYF. CDR3 bases: TGTGCCAGCAGCGTAGGGAGGGAAATTGAATTTGGAAACACCATATATTTT.

V and J are TRBV13 and TRBJ1-5; TRBD1 matches at 8 bases. CDR1 is PRHDT and CDR2 is FYEKMQ in the germline V gene (reference sequence). The CDR3 is made up of 13 amino acids. The junction had 2 bases not matched to a gene; V was cut back by 5 bases and J by 5 bases. CDR3 protein: CASSQTGDQPQHF. The CDR3 DNA reads TGTGCCAGCAGCCAGACAGGGGATCAGCCCCAGCATTTT. Full variable domain (outside the CDR3, taken from reference TRBV13 and TRBJ1-5): AAGVIQSPRHLIKEKRETATLKCYPIPRHDTVYWYQQGPGQDPQFLISFYEKMQSDKGSIPDRFSAQQFSDYHSELNMSSLELGDSALYFCASSQTGDQPQHFGDGTRLSIL.

This clone has a single count. The chain joins TRBV30 to TRBJ2-7, with a tentative D call TRBD1 (6 bases). V lost 0 bases to trimming and J lost 1 base, with 13 bases between them. CDR1 and CDR2 from the germline V gene are GTSNPN and SVGIG (reference sequence). CDR3 length equals 15 residues. The CDR3 coding sequence is TGTGCCTGGAGTGTACTTGGGGGCGGGTCCTACGAGCAGTACTTC. Its protein is CAWSVLGGGSYEQYF.

This rearrangement joins TRBV28 to TRBJ2-7, with D possibly TRBD1 on 6 matching bases. From germline, CDR1 is MDHEN and CDR2 SYDVKM. The CDR3 consists of 15 residues. V gave up 6 bases and J gave up 1 base, with 16 bases separating them. The CDR3 protein is CASRRTGNPSYEQYF. CDR3 coding DNA: TGTGCCAGCAGGCGAACAGGGAACCCGTCCTACGAGCAGTACTTC.

This sequence joins TRBV5-4 and TRBJ2-1; 9 bases align to TRBD2. This CDR3 region has 15 residues. With V trimmed by 2 bases and J by 2 bases, 2 bases remained unmatched. CDR1 SGHNT and CDR2 YYREEE come from the germline V gene (reference sequence). The CDR3, as DNA: TGTGCCAGCAGCTTCGGGACTAGCACCTACAATGAGCAGTTCTTC. Translating it yields CASSFGTSTYNEQFF.

V and J are TRBV4-1 and TRBJ1-4, with unresolved D. CDR1 is MGHRA and CDR2 is YSYEKL in the germline V gene. The CDR3 is 13 amino acids. Trimming shortened V by 1 base and J by 8 bases, and 8 bases separated the two germline ends. This CDR3 is CASSQGSREKLFF. In nucleotides, the CDR3 is TGCGCCAGCAGCCAAGGATCGAGAGAAAAACTGTTTTTT.

The gene calls are TRBV5-1 and TRBJ2-1, with a weak D call TRBD1 (6 bases). V was clipped by 4 bases and J by 10 bases, with 9 bases between them. This CDR3 comprises 11 residues. Germline V gives CDR1 SGHRS, CDR2 YFSETQ. The CDR3 DNA reads TGCGCCAGCAGCGTCGACAGGGAGCAGTTCTTC. It codes for CASSVDREQFF.

The chain uses TRBV4-3 and TRBJ2-7; D uncertain. V lost 5 bases to trimming and J lost 3 bases, with 11 bases between them. In germline, CDR1 is LGHNA, CDR2 YSLEER. The length of the CDR3 is 13 residues. Here the CDR3 reads CASSTHLGYEQYF. The CDR3 DNA reads TGCGCCAGCAGCACCCATCTAGGCTACGAGCAGTACTTC.

On this clone itself: Compared with germline, one end of the junction differs, possibly owing to a read error. The V and J genes are TRBV4-3 and TRBJ1-5; D gene ambiguous. The CDR3 consists of 13 residues. Per the germline V gene, CDR1 is LGHNA and CDR2 is YSLEER. The DNA of the CDR3 is TGCGCCAGCAGCCAAGGACTTAATCCGCCCCAGCATTTT. Its protein is CASSQGLNPPQHF.

The V call is TRBV28, the J call TRBJ1-4, with TRBD1 identical over 10 bases. This CDR3 spans 15 amino acids. The junction had 8 bases not matched to a gene; V was cut back by 5 bases and J by 8 bases. The germline V gene encodes CDR1 MDHEN and CDR2 SYDVKM. In DNA form, the CDR3 reads TGTGCCAGCAGTCCCCGACAGGGGGCGCGAGAAAAACTGTTTTTT. Its translation: CASSPRQGAREKLFF.

The J gene is TRBJ1-1, the V gene TRBV28; 7 nucleotides match TRBD1. This CDR3 spans 14 amino acids. The germline gives CDR1 MDHEN, CDR2 SYDVKM. Trimming removed 10 bases from V and 7 bases from J; junction bases left unmatched: 15. The CDR3 DNA reads as TGTGCCACCTCTCCGGACAGGTCGAACGGTGAAGCTTTCTTT. This codes for CATSPDRSNGEAFF. The complete variable domain, with remaining parts taken from reference TRBV28 and TRBJ1-1, reads DVKVTQSSRYLVKRTGEKVFLECVQDMDHENMFWYRQDPGLGLRLIYFSYDVKMKEKGDIPEGYSVSREKKERFSLILESASTNQTSMYLCATSPDRSNGEAFFGQGTRLTVV.

CDR3 coding DNA: TGTGCCAGCAGCCCGGGACTAGCGGGGTACATTCAGTACTTC. Protein product: CASSPGLAGYIQYF. The J gene is TRBJ2-4, the V gene TRBV9; the match to TRBD2 covers 13 bases. The V segment lost 4 bases and the J segment 8 bases; nucleotides outside the gene matches: 3. From germline, CDR1 is SGDLS and CDR2 YYNGEE. The CDR3 extends over 14 amino acids.

This chain links TRBV6-6 with TRBJ2-7; D possibly corresponds to TRBD1 (5 bases). Germline lookup yields CDR1 MNHNY and CDR2 SVGAGI (reference sequence). The V gene lost 8 bases and the J gene lost 2 bases, with 16 bases spanning the gap. This CDR3 comprises 14 residues. CDR3 loop: CASGHQTQAYEQYF. As DNA, the CDR3 is TGTGCCAGCGGACACCAGACGCAGGCCTACGAGCAGTACTTC.

The genes are TRBV19 and TRBJ2-7, with TRBD2 matching over 11 bases. The ends lost 3 bases at V and 1 base at J; junction bases unmatched: 2. The CDR3 runs to 15 residues. Germline V gene data show CDR1 as LNHDA and CDR2 as SQIVND (reference sequence). The CDR3 sequence is CASSILAGGSYEQYF. CDR3 coding DNA: TGTGCCAGTAGTATCCTAGCGGGAGGTTCCTACGAGCAGTACTTC. Full variable domain (rest looked up from reference TRBV19 and TRBJ2-7): DGGITQSPKYLFRKEGQNVTLSCEQNLNHDAMYWYRQDPGQGLRLIYYSQIVNDFQKGDIAEGYSVSREKKESFPLTVTSAQKNPTAFYLCASSILAGGSYEQYFGPGTRLTVT.

V and J are TRBV27 and TRBJ2-5; D is undetermined. CDR3 length: 11 amino acids. Between the trimmed V and J ends, which lost 4 bases and 4 bases, there was a span of 4 bases. Germline CDR1 reads MNHEY; CDR2 reads SMNVEV (reference sequence). The CDR3 nucleotides are TGTGCCAGCAGTTCGGGAGAGACCCAGTACTTC. Translated: CASSSGETQYF.

The chain employs TRBV18 and TRBJ2-5; 7 nucleotides line up with TRBD2. This CDR3 is built from 15 residues. Germline V CDR1 and CDR2: KGHSH, LQKENI. With 6 bases clipped from V and 4 bases from J, the junction kept 11 bases outside the gene matches. The CDR3 is CASSPPGRGIETQYF. The CDR3 DNA follows: TGTGCCAGCTCCCCCCCTGGGCGGGGGATAGAGACCCAGTACTTC.